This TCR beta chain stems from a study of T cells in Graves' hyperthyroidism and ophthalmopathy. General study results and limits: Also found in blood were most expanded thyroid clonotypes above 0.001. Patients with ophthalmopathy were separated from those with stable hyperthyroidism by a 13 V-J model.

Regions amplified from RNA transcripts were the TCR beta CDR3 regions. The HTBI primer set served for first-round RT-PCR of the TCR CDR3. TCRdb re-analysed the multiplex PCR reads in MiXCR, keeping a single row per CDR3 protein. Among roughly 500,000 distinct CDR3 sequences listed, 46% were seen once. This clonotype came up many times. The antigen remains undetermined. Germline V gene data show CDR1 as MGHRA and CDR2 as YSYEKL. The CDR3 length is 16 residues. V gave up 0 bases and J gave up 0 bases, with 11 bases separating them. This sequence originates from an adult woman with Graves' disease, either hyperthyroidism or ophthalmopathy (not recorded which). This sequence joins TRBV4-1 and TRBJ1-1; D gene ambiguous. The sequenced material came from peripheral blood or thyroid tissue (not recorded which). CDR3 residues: CASSQDSGYMNTEAFF. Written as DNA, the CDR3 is TGCGCCAGCAGCCAAGACTCGGGTTACATGAACACTGAAGCTTTCTTT.